These 13 T cell receptor beta chains came from one sample sequenced in a study of T cell responses to AZD1222 COVID-19 vaccine (dated by TCRdb to the early 2020s). Preparation of the library involved the immunoSEQ multiplex PCR assay. Imported from immuneACCESS, the table was reduced by TCRdb to in-frame sequences with V and J called. These copies leave out some clones; in studies compared against another copy, an unresolved V gene accounts for under half, and the cause of the remainder is not known. In this sample the table shows around 140,000 clones, 89% of which occur a single time. The top ten clones comprise around 1.5% of the sample. The time point label corresponds to: about 28 days (+/-7) after the second vaccine dose. The material sequenced was peripheral blood, taken 28 days after the second AZD1222 dose. These receptors were taken from an adult who received the AZD1222 COVID-19 vaccine.

V usage is TRBV5-6 and J usage is TRBJ1-3, with TRBD1 as a possible D gene (5 bases). The CDR3 consists of 12 residues. The germline V and J ends were trimmed by 1 base and 8 bases, with 7 bases remaining between them. Germline CDR1 reads SGHDT; CDR2 reads YYEEEE. The CDR3 here is CASSLMGDTIYF. CDR3 sequence (DNA): TGTGCCAGCAGCTTGATGGGGGACACCATATATTTT.

V usage is TRBV5-6 and J usage is TRBJ1-3; D gene unclear. The germline gives CDR1 SGHDT, CDR2 YYEEEE. CDR3 length: 14 residues. The germline V and J ends were trimmed by 4 bases and 0 bases, with 8 bases remaining between them. As DNA, the CDR3 is TGTGCCAGCAGCATGTACTCCTCTGGAAACACCATATATTTT. This codes for CASSMYSSGNTIYF.

This sequence joins TRBV4-3 and TRBJ1-3; D is perhaps TRBD1 (5 bases). V gave up 6 bases and J gave up 0 bases, with 18 bases separating them. CDR1 is LGHNA, CDR2 YSLEER, per germline. CDR3 length: 17 amino acids. The CDR3 DNA reads TGCGCCAGCAGTCAACAGGTCCCGCAACACTCTGGAAACACCATATATTTT. It encodes CASSQQVPQHSGNTIYF.

This clone was seen a few times. V and J are TRBV3-1 (or the pseudogene TRBV3-2) and TRBJ2-7; TRBD2 is a possible D gene (6 bases). The V and J ends lost 4 bases and 7 bases respectively, with 14 bases between them. The germline V gene encodes CDR1 LGHDT and CDR2 YNNKEL (reference sequence). The CDR3 is made up of 13 amino acids. DNA for the CDR3: TGTGCCAGCAGCCTCGGGACTCCGGGGGAGCAGTACTTC. Translating gives CASSLGTPGEQYF.

This clone was recorded only once. The rearrangement links TRBV29-1 to TRBJ2-5; the D is unclear. Germline V gene sequence: CDR1 SQVTM, CDR2 ANQGSEA. Trimming removed 6 bases at V and 5 bases at J, with 13 bases between. There are 12 residues in the CDR3. The CDR3 sequence is CSVNLDGETQYF. DNA for the CDR3: TGCAGCGTGAATTTGGACGGTGAGACCCAGTACTTC.

The V and J genes are TRBV10-3 and TRBJ2-2; 8 bases agree with TRBD1. Germline V gene lookup returns CDR1 ENHRY and CDR2 SYGVKD. The length of the CDR3 is 18 residues. V lost 4 bases and J lost 1; bases outside the gene matches: 11. The CDR3 sequence is CAISAPGQGAVNTGELFF. CDR3 nucleotides: TGTGCCATCAGTGCTCCGGGGCAGGGGGCCGTGAACACCGGGGAGCTGTTTTTT.

CDR3 loop: CATSDGAGPSTDTQYF. The DNA of the CDR3 is TGTGCCACCAGTGACGGAGCGGGCCCTAGCACAGATACGCAGTATTTT. This chain connects TRBV24-1 to TRBJ2-3; D possibly corresponds to TRBD2 (6 bases). Trimming stripped 4 bases from V and 0 bases from J, with 13 bases between. This CDR3 comprises 16 residues. Germline values: CDR1 KGHDR, CDR2 SFDVKD.

The rearrangement joins TRBV3-1 (or the pseudogene TRBV3-2) to TRBJ1-1; possibly TRBD1 for D (6 bases). This CDR3 is 13 amino acids long. CDR1 and CDR2 from the germline V gene are LGHDT and YNNKEL (reference sequence). V lost 2 bases to trimming and J lost 8 bases, with 12 bases between them. The CDR3 sequence is CASSQTTGPEAFF. CDR3 DNA sequence: TGTGCCAGCAGCCAAACAACAGGGCCCGAAGCTTTCTTT.

This sequence joins TRBV4-1 and TRBJ1-1; D call uncertain. This CDR3 has 16 amino acids. Germline V gene data show CDR1 as MGHRA and CDR2 as YSYEKL. V was trimmed by 1 base and J by 0 bases, leaving 12 bases between them. In DNA form, the CDR3 reads TGCGCCAGCAGCCAAGTCCCAGGAGACATGAACACTGAAGCTTTCTTT. It yields the protein CASSQVPGDMNTEAFF.

V is TRBV9 and J is TRBJ2-1; D is uncertain. Germline V CDR1 and CDR2: SGDLS, YYNGEE. This CDR3 has 12 residues. V gave up 4 bases and J gave up 8 bases, with 10 bases separating them. DNA of the CDR3: TGTGCCAGCAGCCCAACCCCCCATGAGCAGTTCTTC. It codes for CASSPTPHEQFF. Full variable domain (remainder filled in from reference TRBV9 and TRBJ2-1): DSGVTQTPKHLITATGQRVTLRCSPRSGDLSVYWYQQSLDQGLQFLIQYYNGEERAKGNILERFSAQQFPDLHSELNLSSLELGDSALYFCASSPTPHEQFFGPGTRLTVL.

V gene TRBV7-6 combines with J gene TRBJ2-3; possibly TRBD2 for D (5 bases). Germline V gene sequence: CDR1 SGHVS, CDR2 FNYEAQ. V was clipped by 1 base and J by 2 bases, with 13 bases between them. This CDR3 is 16 amino acids long. The CDR3 here is CASSLGRTSSTDTQYF. The CDR3 DNA sequence: TGTGCCAGCAGCTTAGGGAGGACTTCTTCCACAGATACGCAGTATTTT.

The rearrangement uses TRBV5-1 and TRBJ2-3, with 10 bases identical to TRBD2. Per the germline V gene, CDR1 is SGHRS and CDR2 is YFSETQ. V shed 4 bases and J 5 bases; nucleotides not matched to a gene: 13. This CDR3 has 17 amino acids. CDR3 residues: CASSPGLAGGPLDTQYF. As DNA, the CDR3 is TGCGCCAGCAGCCCGGGGTTAGCGGGAGGACCCTTAGATACGCAGTATTTT.

The chain uses TRBV29-1 and TRBJ1-2; D is possibly TRBD1 (5 bases). This CDR3 is built from 13 residues. Germline V gene lookup returns CDR1 SQVTM and CDR2 ANQGSEA. Trimming cost V 3 bases and J 6 bases, with 14 bases left between them. The CDR3 nucleotides are TGCAGCGTTGAGGGGGGACGGACGGATGGCTACACCTTC. Residues: CSVEGGRTDGYTF. The whole variable domain, filled in from reference TRBV29-1 and TRBJ1-2, reads SAVISQKPSRDICQRGTSLTIQCQVDSQVTMMFWYRQQPGQSLTLIATANQGSEATYESGFVIDKFPISRPNLTFSTLTVSNMSPEDSSIYLCSVEGGRTDGYTFGSGTRLTVV.